Each of the 23 T cell receptor beta chains below was sequenced from the same sample in a study of shared clonotypes between healthy human individuals. Profiled with immunoSEQ multiplex PCR; TCRdb holds only in-frame clones, not every one. Here the sample spans over 700,000 clones, 55% to 80% being singletons. The sequencing input was memory CD4+ T cells sorted from blood. Subset: CD45RA-negative fraction. The source is a woman between 25 and 40 years old in good health.

This clone was counted a few times. J is TRBJ1-2 and V is TRBV5-8, with TRBD1 as a possible D gene (5 bases). The germline V gene encodes CDR1 SGHTS and CDR2 YDEGEE. Between the trimmed V and J ends, which lost 2 bases and 4 bases, there was a span of 15 bases. The CDR3 sequence is 15 residues long. CDR3 bases: TGTGCCAGCAGCTTTACGCAGGGAGACTTCTATGGCTACACCTTC. Translation: CASSFTQGDFYGYTF.

To note about this clone: Other nucleotide sequences from this sample produce the same CDR3. This sequence joins TRBV2 and TRBJ2-5; TRBD2 might be the D (5 bases). CDR1 and CDR2 from the germline V gene are SNHLY and FYNNEI. The CDR3 sequence is 11 residues long. V lost 4 bases to trimming and J lost 5 bases, with 5 bases between them. For the CDR3, the DNA is TGTGCCAGCAGTGGGGAGGAGACCCAGTACTTC. Its translation: CASSGEETQYF.

The gene calls are TRBV29-1 and TRBJ2-1, with no clear D. Germline CDR1 is SQVTM and CDR2 is ANQGSEA. Trimming shortened V by 6 bases and J by 8 bases, and 17 bases separated the two germline ends. The CDR3 contains 13 residues. The CDR3 sequence is CSVAPEWLDEQFF. The CDR3 bases are TGCAGCGTGGCTCCAGAATGGTTGGATGAGCAGTTCTTC.

In the case of this clone: Other DNA sequences in the same sample also yield this CDR3. This chain uses TRBV9 with TRBJ2-5, with a tentative D call TRBD2 (5 bases). Trimming cost V 0 bases and J 3 bases, with 9 bases left between them. This CDR3 has 14 amino acids. Germline V gives CDR1 SGDLS, CDR2 YYNGEE. CDR3 DNA: TGTGCCAGCAGCGTAGGTGGTAGCGAAGAGACCCAGTACTTC. Translating gives CASSVGGSEETQYF.

The chain recombines TRBV2 with TRBJ2-1, with 7 bases that match TRBD1. The CDR3 totals 14 residues. CDR1 SNHLY and CDR2 FYNNEI come from the germline V gene. The V gene end was trimmed by 7 bases and the J gene end by 2 bases; junction bases not matched to a gene: 5. The CDR3 bases are TGTGCCAGCAAGACGACAGGGACCTACAATGAGCAGTTCTTC. This gives the protein CASKTTGTYNEQFF. Full variable domain (rest looked up from reference TRBV2 and TRBJ2-1): EPEVTQTPSHQVTQMGQEVILRCVPISNHLYFYWYRQILGQKVEFLVSFYNNEISEKSEIFDDQFSVERPDGSNFTLKIRSTKLEDSAMYFCASKTTGTYNEQFFGPGTRLTVL.

The CDR3 loop reads CASSPPGGRSYNEQFF. The CDR3 nucleotides are TGTGCCAGCAGCCCCCCGGGTGGCCGCTCCTACAATGAGCAGTTCTTC. The chain combines TRBV11-2 with TRBJ2-1; D uncertain. The CDR3 runs 16 residues. Germline assignment: CDR1 SGHAT and CDR2 FQNNGV. Trimming pared 5 bases from V and 0 bases from J, leaving 14 bases between.

The V and J genes are TRBV6-6 and TRBJ1-2; D not certain. In germline, CDR1 is MNHNY, CDR2 SVGAGI (reference sequence). This CDR3 is built from 13 residues. The V and J ends lost 6 bases and 4 bases respectively, with 12 bases between them. The CDR3 sequence is CASSGDILYGYTF. CDR3 nucleotides: TGTGCCAGCAGCGGTGACATTCTCTATGGCTACACCTTC.

The chain joins TRBV9 to TRBJ1-1; 7 nucleotides agree with TRBD1. CDR3 length: 16 amino acids. Germline V lookup: CDR1 SGDLS, CDR2 YYNGEE. V dropped 0 bases and J dropped 9; count of bases not matched to a gene: 14. The CDR3 here is CASSVGGRRTGVQAFF. CDR3 in DNA: TGTGCCAGCAGCGTAGGAGGTAGGAGAACAGGGGTTCAAGCTTTCTTT.

The chain recombines TRBV4-2 with TRBJ2-7, with 9 bases matching TRBD2. The CDR3 has 16 residues. CDR1 and CDR2 from the germline V gene are LGHNA and YNFKEQ. V lost 0 bases and J lost 3; bases outside the gene matches: 6. The CDR3 nucleotides are TGTGCCAGCAGCCAAGATGCAGCGGGAGGTGGCTACGAGCAGTACTTC. It is translated as CASSQDAAGGGYEQYF.

The chain has TRBV7-2 and TRBJ2-1; D is uncertain. With 0 bases removed from V and 3 bases from J, the gap between germline ends came to 6 bases. The CDR3 contains 14 residues. The germline V gene encodes CDR1 SGHTA and CDR2 FQGNSA. CDR3 region: CASSLAGNYNEQFF. CDR3 in DNA: TGTGCCAGCAGCTTAGCGGGAAACTACAATGAGCAGTTCTTC.

The chain joins TRBV4-1 to TRBJ1-3; D remains unclear. Germline V gene sequence: CDR1 MGHRA, CDR2 YSYEKL. Trimming removed 0 bases at V and 0 bases at J, with 6 bases between. This CDR3 has 15 amino acids. The CDR3 DNA sequence: TGCGCCAGCAGCCAAGATGCCATCTCTGGAAACACCATATATTTT. Amino acid sequence: CASSQDAISGNTIYF.

CDR3 coding DNA: TGTGCCAGCTCACGCCGGGACAGGAGGGATCAGCCCCAGCATTTT. It specifies CASSRRDRRDQPQHF. The rearrangement uses TRBV18 and TRBJ1-5; 8 bases line up with TRBD1. Germline trimming cut 4 bases from V and 5 bases from J; bases unmatched to any gene: 7. The CDR3 length is 15 residues. In germline, CDR1 is KGHSH, CDR2 LQKENI.

The chain has TRBV5-1 and TRBJ2-5, with 8 bases lining up with TRBD2. The CDR3 covers 16 residues. Germline values: CDR1 SGHRS, CDR2 YFSETQ. Trimming removed 0 bases from V and 5 bases from J; junction bases left unmatched: 9. The CDR3 DNA is TGCGCCAGCAGCTTGGCGGCAAGCGGGAGTTGGGAGACCCAGTACTTC. It codes for CASSLAASGSWETQYF.

This clone was seen only a few times. V usage is TRBV4-1 and J usage is TRBJ2-1; D gene unclear. Per the germline V gene, CDR1 is MGHRA and CDR2 is YSYEKL. With 5 bases removed from V and 0 bases from J, the gap between germline ends came to 20 bases. This CDR3 spans 18 amino acids. The CDR3 DNA follows: TGCGCCAGCAGCTCTTTACCACCTCTCCAAAGCTCCTACAATGAGCAGTTCTTC. Its protein product is CASSSLPPLQSSYNEQFF.

V is TRBV6-6 and J is TRBJ2-1, with D perhaps TRBD1 or TRBD2 (5 bases each). Trimming removed 8 bases at V and 1 base at J, with 12 bases between. The CDR3 spans 14 residues. CDR1 is MNHNY and CDR2 is SVGAGI in the germline V gene (reference sequence). CDR3 DNA: TGTGCCAGCGCCGGGACGGTTTCCTACAATGAGCAGTTCTTC. Protein product: CASAGTVSYNEQFF.

The chain couples TRBV2 to TRBJ2-5; tentative D call: TRBD2 (5 bases). Per the germline V gene, CDR1 is SNHLY and CDR2 is FYNNEI. Between the trimmed V and J ends, which lost 6 bases and 2 bases, there was a span of 10 bases. The CDR3 runs to 13 residues. The CDR3 bases are TGTGCCAGCAGAAGAGCGGAGCAAGAGACCCAGTACTTC. Amino acid sequence: CASRRAEQETQYF.

The V and J genes are TRBV4-1 and TRBJ2-7; D uncertain. CDR3 length: 14 residues. Trimming removed 3 bases from V and 1 base from J, with 10 bases in between. From germline, CDR1 is MGHRA and CDR2 YSYEKL. The CDR3 DNA reads TGCGCCAGCAGCCAGATAGACGATTCCTACGAGCAGTACTTC. It codes for CASSQIDDSYEQYF.

There are a few counts of this clone. V and J are TRBV5-1 and TRBJ2-7; D remains unclear. Germline V lookup: CDR1 SGHRS, CDR2 YFSETQ. The V end was cut by 4 bases, the J end by 5 bases, with 10 bases between. This CDR3 contains 12 residues. The CDR3 DNA sequence: TGCGCCAGCAGCAGGGATCGGCACGAGCAGTACTTC. This translates into CASSRDRHEQYF.

V usage is TRBV28 and J usage is TRBJ2-3, with TRBD1 identical over 7 bases. Trimming removed 6 bases from V and 2 bases from J; junction bases left unmatched: 8. Per the germline V gene, CDR1 is MDHEN and CDR2 is SYDVKM. The length of the CDR3 is 15 residues. CDR3 in amino acids: CASRPRQGTTDTQYF. The CDR3 DNA is TGTGCCAGCAGACCACGACAGGGAACCACAGATACGCAGTATTTT. Filled out from reference TRBV28 and TRBJ2-3, the complete variable domain reads DVKVTQSSRYLVKRTGEKVFLECVQDMDHENMFWYRQDPGLGLRLIYFSYDVKMKEKGDIPEGYSVSREKKERFSLILESASTNQTSMYLCASRPRQGTTDTQYFGPGTRLTVL.

The chain couples TRBV19 to TRBJ1-1, with D unresolved. Trimming cost V 7 bases and J 4 bases, with 16 bases left between them. In germline, CDR1 is LNHDA, CDR2 SQIVND (reference sequence). This CDR3 is built from 14 residues. CDR3 coding DNA: TGTGCCAGTACCAAGGACTATAAGGGCACTGAAGCTTTCTTT. This gives the protein CASTKDYKGTEAFF.

V is TRBV7-8 and J is TRBJ2-7, with unresolved D. The CDR3 is 14 residues long. The V and J ends lost 3 bases and 5 bases respectively, with 14 bases between them. Germline CDR1 SGHVS, CDR2 FQNEAQ. DNA of the CDR3: TGTGCCAGCAGCTTTGACTCACATGGCGACGAGCAGTACTTC. As protein: CASSFDSHGDEQYF.

The V gene is TRBV28, the J gene TRBJ2-5; 11 bases are shared with TRBD1. The CDR3 contains 18 residues. The V gene's germline CDR1 is MDHEN and CDR2 SYDVKM. V lost 4 bases to trimming and J lost 4 bases; unmatched junction nucleotides: 14. Here the CDR3 reads CASSSPGQGGRRRETQYF. The DNA for the CDR3 is TGTGCCAGCAGTTCTCCGGGACAGGGGGGTCGGAGGAGAGAGACCCAGTACTTC. Looking up the rest from reference TRBV28 and TRBJ2-5 gives the full variable domain: DVKVTQSSRYLVKRTGEKVFLECVQDMDHENMFWYRQDPGLGLRLIYFSYDVKMKEKGDIPEGYSVSREKKERFSLILESASTNQTSMYLCASSSPGQGGRRRETQYFGPGTRLLVL.

As regards this clone: Other DNA variants within this sample encode the same CDR3. The chain uses TRBV7-3 and TRBJ2-3; D is uncertain. This CDR3 is 14 amino acids long. Per germline, CDR1 SGHTA and CDR2 FQGTGA. V dropped 3 bases and J dropped 0 bases, with 7 bases sitting between them. The CDR3 DNA reads TGTGCCAGCAGCTTCTCTGGGAGCACAGATACGCAGTATTTT. Its translation: CASSFSGSTDTQYF.